The 18 T cell receptor beta chains below were found in one sample sequenced in a study of blood T cell repertoires in COVID-19. TCRdb's table, derived via immunoSEQ multiplex PCR, lists solely in-frame clones and lacks some. The sample shows around 80,000 clones, approximately 82% of them seen only once. The sequencing sample was made of peripheral blood. These receptors were taken from a human donor in a cohort sampled during active COVID-19.

The V and J genes are TRBV9 and TRBJ2-3, with a weak D call TRBD1 (5 bases). This CDR3 spans 14 amino acids. CDR1 is SGDLS, CDR2 YYNGEE, per germline. V lost 4 bases to trimming and J lost 1 base, with 10 bases between them. The chain's CDR3 is CASSHDSRTDTQYF. In DNA, the CDR3 is TGTGCCAGCAGCCATGACAGCCGCACAGATACGCAGTATTTT.

The gene calls are TRBV2 and TRBJ1-1; 7 bases agree with TRBD1. Germline V gives CDR1 SNHLY, CDR2 FYNNEI. The V and J ends lost 6 bases and 4 bases, in that order; junction bases with no gene match: 5. The CDR3 contains 13 residues. The CDR3 here is CASSRQGGTEAFF. CDR3 bases: TGTGCCAGCAGCCGCCAGGGGGGCACTGAAGCTTTCTTT.

The V gene is TRBV6-5, the J gene TRBJ2-1; 14 bases line up with TRBD2. V gave up 2 bases and J gave up 8 bases; unmatched junction bases: 2. CDR1 MNHEY and CDR2 SVGAGI come from the germline V gene. The CDR3 totals 15 residues. CDR3 protein: CASSYGTSGRYEQFF. CDR3 sequence (DNA): TGTGCCAGCAGTTACGGGACTAGCGGGAGATATGAGCAGTTCTTC.

This chain uses TRBV2 with TRBJ2-1; 8 bases match TRBD2. There are 15 residues in the CDR3. Trimming cost V 5 bases and J 2 bases; bases outside gene matches: 5. Germline CDR1 SNHLY, CDR2 FYNNEI. DNA of the CDR3: TGTGCCAGCAGTCCGACTAGCGCGGCCTACAATGAGCAGTTCTTC. As protein: CASSPTSAAYNEQFF.

The CDR3 bases are TGTGCCAGCAGCCAAGATTCGGCGGGGGAGAGGCCGCAGTATTTT. Its translation is CASSQDSAGERPQYF. The V and J genes are TRBV4-2 and TRBJ2-3, with TRBD2 matching over 7 bases. Germline CDR1 reads LGHNA; CDR2 reads YNFKEQ. V was clipped by 0 bases and J by 10 bases; unmatched bases: 10. The CDR3 covers 15 residues.

This clone was observed a single time. CDR3 amino acids: CASEGSSYEQYF. The CDR3 DNA is TGTGCCAGTGAGGGTAGCTCCTACGAGCAGTACTTC. The genes are TRBV2 and TRBJ2-7; D might be TRBD2 (5 bases). The CDR3 length is 12 residues. V gave up 9 bases and J gave up 0 bases, with 9 bases separating them. Germline CDR1 SNHLY, CDR2 FYNNEI.

The V and J genes are TRBV5-1 and TRBJ1-2; no clear D. The CDR3 has 15 residues. The germline V gene encodes CDR1 SGHRS and CDR2 YFSETQ. Trimming cost V 0 bases and J 0 bases, with 9 bases left between them. This chain's CDR3 is CASSLGGRSNYGYTF. CDR3 DNA sequence: TGCGCCAGCAGCTTGGGTGGCAGGTCTAACTATGGCTACACCTTC.

The V gene is TRBV7-6, the J gene TRBJ2-3, with a possible D match to TRBD2 (6 bases). Between the trimmed V and J ends, which lost 1 base and 2 bases, there was a span of 13 bases. CDR3 size: 16 residues. Germline loops: CDR1 SGHVS, CDR2 FNYEAQ. The CDR3: CASSLDVAGTTDTQYF. DNA of the CDR3: TGTGCCAGCAGCTTAGATGTGGCGGGAACCACAGATACGCAGTATTTT.

This clone was seen only a few times. The chain employs TRBV11-3 and TRBJ2-7, with D possibly TRBD2 on 6 matching bases. V lost 0 bases, J lost 2 bases, and 17 bases lay in between. CDR1 and CDR2 from the germline V gene are SGHNT and YENEEA. The CDR3 is 17 residues long. Here the CDR3 DNA reads TGTGCCAGCAGCTTAGAATCGGCGACTAGTAGCACCTACGAGCAGTACTTC. This translates into CASSLESATSSTYEQYF.

The V gene is TRBV19, the J gene TRBJ2-7, with 8 bases identical to TRBD2. The CDR3 sequence is 15 residues long. CDR1 is LNHDA and CDR2 is SQIVND in the germline V gene (reference sequence). After removal of 5 bases from V and 0 bases from J, the junction contained 6 bases not matched to a gene. The CDR3 DNA follows: TGTGCCAGTAGTCCCCACGGGGGGGACTCCTACGAGCAGTACTTC. It is translated as CASSPHGGDSYEQYF.

The V gene is TRBV28, the J gene TRBJ1-2; tentatively, D is TRBD1 (6 bases). Trimming pared 9 bases from V and 5 bases from J, leaving 16 bases between. Looked up from germline, CDR1 is MDHEN and CDR2 is SYDVKM. This CDR3 has 13 amino acids. The CDR3, as DNA: TGTGCCAGTTCAGGGGCCCCATTATATGGCTACACCTTC. Residues: CASSGAPLYGYTF.

This sequence joins TRBV21-1 and TRBJ2-3; the DNA was not used to check the table's D call, TRBD2. TRBV21-1 constitutes a pseudogene. CDR3 length: 20 residues. CDR3 bases: TGTGCCAGCAGCAAATCCCCTACCCTAGCGGGAGGGGGAAGCACAGATACGCAGTATTTT. This codes for CASSKSPTLAGGGSTDTQYF.

J is TRBJ2-1 and V is TRBV7-2, with 10 bases fitting TRBD2. Germline trimming cut 5 bases from V and 7 bases from J; bases unmatched to any gene: 11. The CDR3 has 16 residues. CDR1 and CDR2 (germline): SGHTA, FQGNSA. DNA for the CDR3: TGTGCCAGCAGCGACTACCCCAGCGGGGGGGGAAATGAGCAGTTCTTC. The encoded protein is CASSDYPSGGGNEQFF.

The chain employs TRBV7-9 and TRBJ2-2, with unresolved D. V lost 0 bases and J 6 bases, leaving 5 bases between the germline ends. The CDR3 has 13 residues. From germline, CDR1 is SEHNR and CDR2 FQNEAQ (reference sequence). CDR3 in DNA: TGTGCCAGCAGCTTAGCATCCGCCGGGGAGCTGTTTTTT. It yields the protein CASSLASAGELFF.

J is TRBJ2-1 and V is TRBV11-3, with TRBD2 matching over 10 bases. Per germline, CDR1 SGHNT and CDR2 YENEEA. This CDR3 has 14 residues. V lost 7 bases to trimming and J lost 4 bases; unmatched junction nucleotides: 4. The CDR3: CASTLAGDYNEQFF. CDR3 coding DNA: TGTGCCAGCACCCTAGCGGGAGATTACAATGAGCAGTTCTTC.

The gene calls are TRBV20-1 and TRBJ2-5; the match to TRBD2 covers 8 bases. This CDR3 spans 15 amino acids. From germline, CDR1 is DFQATT and CDR2 SNEGSKA (reference sequence). V shed 3 bases, J shed 4 bases, and the junction held 10 bases outside the gene matches. The CDR3 region is CSASSPAGVGETQYF. In nucleotides, the CDR3 is TGCAGTGCTAGTTCCCCAGCGGGAGTTGGAGAGACCCAGTACTTC.

V and J are TRBV28 and TRBJ1-4; tentatively, D is TRBD1 (6 bases). Germline V lookup: CDR1 MDHEN, CDR2 SYDVKM. Trimming removed 2 bases at V and 5 bases at J, with 9 bases between. The CDR3 sequence is 14 residues long. DNA for the CDR3: TGTGCCAGCAGTTTAGATGGACAGAATGAAAAACTGTTTTTT. The encoded protein is CASSLDGQNEKLFF.

This rearrangement joins TRBV7-9 to TRBJ1-5, with D unclear. Trimming pared 1 base from V and 1 base from J, leaving 8 bases between. The CDR3 spans 15 residues. Per germline, CDR1 SEHNR and CDR2 FQNEAQ (reference sequence). The CDR3 DNA reads TGTGCCAGCAGCTTAGGTGTAGTCAGCAATCAGCCCCAGCATTTT. This gives the protein CASSLGVVSNQPQHF. Supplemented by reference TRBV7-9 and TRBJ1-5, the full variable domain reads DTGVSQNPRHKITKRGQNVTFRCDPISEHNRLYWYRQTLGQGPEFLTYFQNEAQLEKSRLLSDRFSAERPKGSFSTLEIQRTEQGDSAMYLCASSLGVVSNQPQHFGDGTRLSIL.